These 24 T cell receptor beta chains came from one sample sequenced in a study of T cell changes during pregnancy in multiple sclerosis. Using immunoSEQ multiplex PCR, the repertoire was profiled, and TCRdb retains in-frame clones only, with some absent. The table includes tens of thousands of clones, 90% to 95% detected once. Sequencing was performed on peripheral blood, taken in the first trimester of pregnancy. These receptors all come from a female donor with multiple sclerosis, enrolled in a pregnancy study.

The chain joins TRBV28 to TRBJ2-3; 15 positions match TRBD2. The V and J ends lost 7 bases and 3 bases, in that order; junction bases with no gene match: 11. Germline CDR1 is MDHEN and CDR2 is SYDVKM. The CDR3 is made up of 18 amino acids. Here the CDR3 reads CASILGTSGRSRTDTQYF. The DNA of the CDR3 is TGTGCCAGCATCCTGGGGACTAGCGGGAGGTCTAGGACAGATACGCAGTATTTT.

This rearrangement joins TRBV9 to TRBJ2-1; 10 positions match TRBD2. V trimming: 2 bases; J trimming: 0 bases; junction bases outside the gene matches: 2. The CDR3 consists of 16 residues. Germline V gene data show CDR1 as SGDLS and CDR2 as YYNGEE. The CDR3 loop is CASSVGLASSYNEQFF. As DNA, the CDR3 is TGTGCCAGCAGCGTGGGACTAGCGTCCTCCTACAATGAGCAGTTCTTC.

The chain is built from TRBV5-1 and TRBJ1-4, with D perhaps TRBD1 (5 bases). In germline, CDR1 is SGHRS, CDR2 YFSETQ. V dropped 4 bases and J dropped 8 bases, with 18 bases sitting between them. CDR3 length: 15 residues. CDR3 protein: CASSPREAGGEKLFF. The CDR3 region has the DNA TGCGCCAGCAGCCCCAGGGAGGCTGGCGGAGAAAAACTGTTTTTT.

The chain joins TRBV5-1 to TRBJ2-3; 7 bases agree with TRBD2. V gave up 6 bases and J gave up 1 base; unmatched junction bases: 8. Germline V CDR1 and CDR2: SGHRS, YFSETQ. The CDR3 is 15 amino acids. This CDR3 reads CASTRSGERTDTQYF. The CDR3 coding sequence is TGCGCCAGCACCCGAAGCGGGGAGCGCACAGATACGCAGTATTTT. Full variable domain (remainder filled in from reference TRBV5-1 and TRBJ2-3): KAGVTQTPRYLIKTRGQQVTLSCSPISGHRSVSWYQQTPGQGLQFLFEYFSETQRNKGNFPGRFSGRQFSNSRSEMNVSTLELGDSALYLCASTRSGERTDTQYFGPGTRLTVL.

The chain recombines TRBV5-1 with TRBJ2-1, with a possible D match to TRBD2 (6 bases). The germline V gene encodes CDR1 SGHRS and CDR2 YFSETQ. CDR3 length: 16 residues. V lost 4 bases, J lost 2 bases, and 16 bases lay in between. The CDR3 sequence is CASSLEGLGTYNEQFF. CDR3 DNA: TGCGCCAGCAGCCTGGAGGGGTTGGGTACCTACAATGAGCAGTTCTTC.

This sequence joins TRBV9 and TRBJ1-6; D call uncertain. This CDR3 region has 15 residues. Trimming took off 0 bases at V and 8 bases at J, with 12 bases between the two ends. Germline lookup yields CDR1 SGDLS and CDR2 YYNGEE. CDR3 residues: CASSVAITHDSPLHF. For the CDR3, the DNA is TGTGCCAGCAGCGTAGCCATCACTCATGATTCACCCCTCCACTTT.

This chain connects TRBV9 to TRBJ2-2, with TRBD2 matching 7 bases. Germline loops: CDR1 SGDLS, CDR2 YYNGEE. The junction had 10 bases not matched to a gene; V was cut back by 4 bases and J by 4 bases. CDR3 length: 16 residues. CDR3 sequence reads: CASSSRGERATGELFF. The CDR3 coding sequence is TGTGCCAGCAGCTCTCGGGGGGAGCGCGCCACCGGGGAGCTGTTTTTT.

V is TRBV5-4 and J is TRBJ2-1, with 10 bases lining up with TRBD2. Germline V gene lookup returns CDR1 SGHNT and CDR2 YYREEE (reference sequence). The ends lost 0 bases at V and 7 bases at J; junction bases unmatched: 7. The CDR3 covers 16 residues. The CDR3 here is CASSLGISGGLNEQFF. CDR3 nucleotides: TGTGCCAGCAGCTTGGGTATTAGCGGGGGGTTGAATGAGCAGTTCTTC. The variable domain in full, completed from reference TRBV5-4 and TRBJ2-1, reads ETGVTQSPTHLIKTRGQQVTLRCSSQSGHNTVSWYQQALGQGPQFIFQYYREEENGRGNFPPRFSGLQFPNYSSELNVNALELDDSALYLCASSLGISGGLNEQFFGPGTRLTVL.

The chain recombines TRBV9 with TRBJ2-7; 9 bases align to TRBD2. CDR1 SGDLS and CDR2 YYNGEE come from the germline V gene. The CDR3 totals 13 residues. V gave up 4 bases and J gave up 7 bases; unmatched junction bases: 6. CDR3: CASSIGTSREQYF. The CDR3 region has the DNA TGTGCCAGCAGCATTGGGACTAGCCGTGAGCAGTACTTC.

The chain combines TRBV11-2 with TRBJ2-1; a possible D gene is TRBD1 (6 bases). With 7 bases removed from V and 2 bases from J, the gap between germline ends came to 18 bases. Germline V gene data show CDR1 as SGHAT and CDR2 as FQNNGV. CDR3 length equals 16 residues. The CDR3 DNA follows: TGTGCCAGCACTTCCTACCCCAGGGGACCCTACAATGAGCAGTTCTTC. It translates to CASTSYPRGPYNEQFF.

This chain joins TRBV10-3 and TRBJ1-2; 7 nucleotides line up with TRBD1. The CDR3 consists of 15 residues. J lost 0 bases, V lost 6 bases, and 7 bases had no gene match. Looked up from germline, CDR1 is ENHRY and CDR2 is SYGVKD. The CDR3: CAIRSTGSPNYGYTF. In DNA form, the CDR3 reads TGTGCCATCAGATCGACAGGGAGTCCTAACTATGGCTACACCTTC.

This chain links TRBV7-6 with TRBJ1-1, with D unclear. The CDR3 extends over 13 amino acids. Trimming removed 6 bases at V and 0 bases at J, with 8 bases between. Germline values: CDR1 SGHVS, CDR2 FNYEAQ. The CDR3 is CASSLYMNTEAFF. The CDR3 nucleotides read TGTGCCAGCAGTCTTTATATGAACACTGAAGCTTTCTTT.

This chain links TRBV11-2 with TRBJ1-1; unclear D gene. Trimming removed 0 bases at V and 4 bases at J, with 12 bases between. The CDR3 runs to 15 residues. Germline V gene data show CDR1 as SGHAT and CDR2 as FQNNGV. The CDR3: CASSLDPGSGTEAFF. CDR3 sequence (DNA): TGTGCCAGCAGCTTAGACCCCGGGTCGGGCACTGAAGCTTTCTTT. Complete variable domain (other parts from reference TRBV11-2 and TRBJ1-1): EAGVAQSPRYKIIEKRQSVAFWCNPISGHATLYWYQQILGQGPKLLIQFQNNGVVDDSQLPKDRFSAERLKGVDSTLKIQPAKLEDSAVYLCASSLDPGSGTEAFFGQGTRLTVV.

The chain has TRBV9 and TRBJ2-5; TRBD2 matches at 10 bases. CDR1 is SGDLS and CDR2 is YYNGEE in the germline V gene. The CDR3 runs to 17 residues. V trimming: 1 base; J trimming: 5 bases; junction bases outside the gene matches: 11. In nucleotides, the CDR3 is TGTGCCAGCAGCGTAAGTGCTAGCGGGGGCCAGGCGGAGACCCAGTACTTC. Translating gives CASSVSASGGQAETQYF. Drawing the rest from reference TRBV9 and TRBJ2-5, the complete variable domain is DSGVTQTPKHLITATGQRVTLRCSPRSGDLSVYWYQQSLDQGLQFLIQYYNGEERAKGNILERFSAQQFPDLHSELNLSSLELGDSALYFCASSVSASGGQAETQYFGPGTRLLVL.

V gene TRBV28 combines with J gene TRBJ1-1; 10 nucleotides line up with TRBD1. The CDR3 length is 16 residues. Germline V gene sequence: CDR1 MDHEN, CDR2 SYDVKM. The junction had 5 bases not matched to a gene; V was cut back by 2 bases and J by 2 bases. This chain's CDR3 is CASSLGWTGGNTEAFF. The CDR3 nucleotides are TGTGCCAGCAGTTTAGGTTGGACAGGGGGAAACACTGAAGCTTTCTTT.

CDR3 DNA: TGTGCCAGCAGCGCACGAGCGGGAGGATCTAGCACAGATACGCAGTATTTT. Translated, it gives CASSARAGGSSTDTQYF. This rearrangement joins TRBV9 to TRBJ2-3; TRBD2 aligns across 9 bases. The CDR3 contains 17 residues. Trimming took 3 bases from V and 0 from J; bases not matched to a gene: 8. CDR1 SGDLS and CDR2 YYNGEE come from the germline V gene. The full variable domain, completed using reference TRBV9 and TRBJ2-3, is DSGVTQTPKHLITATGQRVTLRCSPRSGDLSVYWYQQSLDQGLQFLIQYYNGEERAKGNILERFSAQQFPDLHSELNLSSLELGDSALYFCASSARAGGSSTDTQYFGPGTRLTVL.

V usage is TRBV30 and J usage is TRBJ1-2; the D is unclear. Trimming removed 0 bases at V and 4 bases at J, with 12 bases between. The germline gives CDR1 GTSNPN, CDR2 SVGIG (reference sequence). The CDR3 is 14 residues long. CDR3 region: CAWSVRLQPYGYTF. DNA for the CDR3: TGTGCCTGGAGTGTACGATTACAGCCCTATGGCTACACCTTC.

The rearrangement uses TRBV19 and TRBJ1-2; 9 nucleotides match TRBD1. Trimming at V came to 4 bases and at J to 0 bases, leaving 12 bases not matched to a gene. Per germline, CDR1 LNHDA and CDR2 SQIVND (reference sequence). This CDR3 contains 18 residues. The CDR3 sequence: CASSTRQGVYESNYGYTF. DNA for the CDR3: TGTGCCAGTAGTACCCGACAGGGGGTCTACGAGTCTAACTATGGCTACACCTTC.

This chain links TRBV19 with TRBJ1-2; D remains ambiguous. V was pared by 0 bases and J by 7 bases, with 18 bases between. Germline V gene data show CDR1 as LNHDA and CDR2 as SQIVND (reference sequence). This CDR3 region has 16 residues. DNA for the CDR3: TGTGCCAGTAGTATAGATCCGTCAATGGGGAGCGTTGGCTACACCTTC. This gives the protein CASSIDPSMGSVGYTF.

The rearrangement links TRBV9 to TRBJ2-5; 10 nucleotides match TRBD2. The CDR3 runs to 13 residues. V was clipped by 3 bases and J by 5 bases; unmatched bases: 1. Germline lookup yields CDR1 SGDLS and CDR2 YYNGEE. The CDR3 DNA is TGTGCCAGCAGCGAGACTAGCGGGGAGACCCAGTACTTC. It is translated as CASSETSGETQYF.

The DNA of the CDR3 is TGCGCCAGCAGCGCCTTAGGGACTTCCACCTACGAGCAGTACTTC. Amino acids: CASSALGTSTYEQYF. This sequence joins TRBV5-1 and TRBJ2-7, with D perhaps matching TRBD2 (6 bases). This CDR3 comprises 15 residues. With 4 bases removed from V and 2 bases from J, the gap between germline ends came to 16 bases. CDR1 is SGHRS, CDR2 YFSETQ, per germline.

This chain connects TRBV28 to TRBJ2-1, with D possibly TRBD2 on 5 matching bases. CDR1 MDHEN and CDR2 SYDVKM come from the germline V gene. The V end lost 7 bases, the J end lost 6 bases, and 19 bases lay between the germline ends. The CDR3 extends over 15 amino acids. As DNA, the CDR3 is TGTGCCAGCACCGCCGGTGGTCTCCGGGGCAATGAGCAGTTCTTC. It codes for CASTAGGLRGNEQFF.

Written as DNA, the CDR3 is TGCGCCAGCAGCCCCGGGACAGGGGCTCGGATTATGAACACTGAAGCTTTCTTT. Translating it yields CASSPGTGARIMNTEAFF. The chain uses TRBV5-1 and TRBJ1-1; 10 positions agree with TRBD1. Germline values: CDR1 SGHRS, CDR2 YFSETQ. V was clipped by 4 bases and J by 0 bases; unmatched bases: 12. This CDR3 has 18 amino acids.

The V gene is TRBV29-1, the J gene TRBJ2-1; D may be TRBD2 (6 bases). The CDR3 runs 11 residues. The germline CDR1 and CDR2 sequences are SQVTM and ANQGSEA. V lost 7 bases to trimming and J lost 9 bases, with 13 bases between them. CDR3 region: CSGWQGLEQFF. The CDR3 DNA reads TGCAGCGGCTGGCAGGGACTTGAGCAGTTCTTC.